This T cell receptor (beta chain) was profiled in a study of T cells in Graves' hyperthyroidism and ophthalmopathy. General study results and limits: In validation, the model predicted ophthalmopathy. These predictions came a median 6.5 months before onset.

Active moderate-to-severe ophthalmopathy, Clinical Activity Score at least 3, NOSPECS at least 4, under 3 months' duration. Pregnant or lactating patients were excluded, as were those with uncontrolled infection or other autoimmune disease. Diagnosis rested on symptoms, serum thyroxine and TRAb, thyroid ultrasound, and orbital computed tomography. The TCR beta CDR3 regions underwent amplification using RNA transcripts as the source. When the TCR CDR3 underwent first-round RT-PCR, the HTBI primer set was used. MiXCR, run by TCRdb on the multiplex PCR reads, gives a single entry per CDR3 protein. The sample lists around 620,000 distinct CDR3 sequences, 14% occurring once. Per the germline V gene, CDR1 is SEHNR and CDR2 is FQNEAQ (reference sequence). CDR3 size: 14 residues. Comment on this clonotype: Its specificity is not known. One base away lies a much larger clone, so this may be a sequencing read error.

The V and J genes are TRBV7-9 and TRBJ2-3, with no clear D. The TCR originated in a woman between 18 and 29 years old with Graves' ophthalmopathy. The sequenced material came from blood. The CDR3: CASGLATDTDTQYF. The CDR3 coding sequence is TGTGCCAGCGGCTTAGCTACAGATACAGATACGCAGTATTTT.